What follows describes a single T cell receptor beta chain. Antigen specificity is unknown. Using immunoSEQ multiplex PCR, the repertoire was profiled, and TCRdb retains in-frame clones only, with some absent. Of around 36,000 clones detected, more than 60% appear once; the ten largest clones hold approximately 24%. Germline CDR1 reads KGHSH; CDR2 reads LQKENI. The V and J ends lost 1 base and 0 bases respectively, with 9 bases between them. The CDR3 consists of 16 residues. Pools of viral peptides were used by the ViraFEST assay to expand antigen-specific CD4+ T cells ahead of sequencing. Culturing for 10 to 11 days preceded CD4+ T cell isolation. None of these healthy vaccinees had been infected with SARS-CoV-2 before vaccination. Half-medium replacement with IL-2 medium occurred on days 3 and 7. The source of the sample is a study of vaccination effects on CD4 cells after COVID-19. General study findings and limits: Infection- and vaccine-induced clones contracted markedly late after vaccination.

The J gene is TRBJ1-4, the V gene TRBV18, with no clear D. This receptor was taken from a human donor who received a COVID-19 vaccine. The input for sequencing was CD4+ T cells from PBMCs cultured with SARS-CoV-2 spike peptides, taken before COVID-19 vaccination. CDR3 in amino acids: CASSPLLTSTNEKLFF. The CDR3, as DNA: TGTGCCAGCTCACCACTCCTGACTTCAACTAATGAAAAACTGTTTTTT.